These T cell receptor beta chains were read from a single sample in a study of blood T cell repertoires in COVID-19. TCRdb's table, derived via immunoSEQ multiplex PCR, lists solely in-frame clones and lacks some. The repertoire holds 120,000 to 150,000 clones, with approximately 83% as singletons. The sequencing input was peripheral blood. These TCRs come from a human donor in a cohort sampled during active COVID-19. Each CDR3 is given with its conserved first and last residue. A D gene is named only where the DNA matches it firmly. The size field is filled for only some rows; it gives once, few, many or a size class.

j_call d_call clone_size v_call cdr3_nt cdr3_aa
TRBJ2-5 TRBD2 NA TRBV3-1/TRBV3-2 TGTGCCAGCAGCCAGGCTAGCGGGGGAGGGTTTCGGGAGACCCAGTACTTC CASSQASGGGFRETQYF
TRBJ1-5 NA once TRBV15 TGTGCCACCAGCAGAGATCAACGCGGGCCCCAGCATTTT CATSRDQRGPQHF
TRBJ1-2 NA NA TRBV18 TGTGCCAGCTCACCCAACGGAGGCGGCTACACCTTC CASSPNGGGYTF
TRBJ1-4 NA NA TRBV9 TGTGCCAGCAGCCTCAACCGGGAACCAAATGAAAAACTGTTTTTT CASSLNREPNEKLFF
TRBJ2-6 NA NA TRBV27 TGTGCCAGCAGTTTAAGGCCGCAGGCTGGGGCCAACGTCCTGACTTTC CASSLRPQAGANVLTF
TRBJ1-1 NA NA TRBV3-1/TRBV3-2 TGTGCCAGCAGCCAAGGTTCGGCAGGAGAAGCTTTCTTT CASSQGSAGEAFF
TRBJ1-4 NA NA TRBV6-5 TGTGCCGGGGGGGGACTTGGTGAAAAACTGTTTTTT CAGGGLGEKLFF
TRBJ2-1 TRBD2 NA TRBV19 TGTGCCAGTAGCCGGGGGGTCACAGTTGGCCTCTGGGACCTTTCCTACAATGAGCAGTTCTTC CASSRGVTVGLWDLSYNEQFF
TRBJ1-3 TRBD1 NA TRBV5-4 TGTGCCAGCAGCTTGGGGACAGGGAAACCCTCTGGAAACACCATATATTTT CASSLGTGKPSGNTIYF
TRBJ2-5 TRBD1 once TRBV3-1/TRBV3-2 TGTGCCAGCAGGCGTGGACAGGGGGGAGGAGAGACCCAGTACTTC CASRRGQGGGETQYF
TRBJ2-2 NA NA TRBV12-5 TGTGCTAGTGGTTTGGTAGGAGGACGTACCGGGGAGCTGTTTTTT CASGLVGGRTGELFF
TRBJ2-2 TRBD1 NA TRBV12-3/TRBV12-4 TGTGCCAGCAGGAGGACAGGGACCGGGGAGCTGTTTTTT CASRRTGTGELFF
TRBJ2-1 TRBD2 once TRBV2 TGTGCCAGCAGGCTACTAGCGGGGGGGAGTGAGCAGTTCTTC CASRLLAGGSEQFF
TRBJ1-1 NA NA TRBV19 TGTGCCAGTACCCTCCGGGACAAGGGGACTGAAGCTTTCTTT CASTLRDKGTEAFF
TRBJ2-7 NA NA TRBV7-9 TGTGCCAGCAGCCACGACACCCTCCGGGAGCAGTACTTC CASSHDTLREQYF
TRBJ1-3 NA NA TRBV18 TGTGCCAGCTCCACCGCAGTCTCTGGAAACACCATATATTTT CASSTAVSGNTIYF
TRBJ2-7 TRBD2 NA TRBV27 TGTGCCAGCAGATACGGGACTAGCGGGGAGTACGAGCAGTACTTC CASRYGTSGEYEQYF
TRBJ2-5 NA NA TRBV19 TGTGCCAGTAGTCCCCCCGCGGAGACCCAGTACTTC CASSPPAETQYF
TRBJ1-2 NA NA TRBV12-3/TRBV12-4 TGTGCCAGCAGTTTCCCCGGGGGTGGCTACACCTTC CASSFPGGGYTF
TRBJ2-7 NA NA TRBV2 TGTGCCAGCAGTGAGAACACCTACGAGCAGTACTTC CASSENTYEQYF
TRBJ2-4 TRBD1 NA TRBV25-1 TGTGCCAGCAGTGGAAACAGGGGGCGTTGGAACATTCAGTACTTC CASSGNRGRWNIQYF
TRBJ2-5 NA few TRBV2 TGTGCCAGCAGGAGGGTCCTACACGGGGTTGATGCGGAGACCCAGTACTTC CASRRVLHGVDAETQYF
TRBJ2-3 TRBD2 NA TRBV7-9 TGTGCCAGCAGCTTAGACCTAGCGGGGGAAGATACGCAGTATTTT CASSLDLAGEDTQYF
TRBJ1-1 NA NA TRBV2 TGTGCCAGCAGTGGACAATTGAACACTGAAGCTTTCTTT CASSGQLNTEAFF
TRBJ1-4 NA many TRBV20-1 TGCAGTGCCAGGGGTAGGGAAAAACTGTTTTTT CSARGREKLFF